The clone carrying this T cell receptor beta chain turned up a few times. This specimen belongs to a study of blood T cell repertoires in COVID-19. Study background: Collection of acute and convalescent COVID-19 samples took place in the United States, Italy and Spain. T cells, B-cell-depleted T cells, or PBMCs supplied cDNA or gDNA.

Measured with immunoSEQ multiplex PCR; TCRdb has only the in-frame clones, and not every one. Of around 60,000 clones in the sample, 90% were seen once. The germline V gene has CDR1 SNHLY and CDR2 FYNNEI. Losses at the gene ends were 8 bases for V and 4 bases for J; bases not matched to a gene: 5. The CDR3 has 14 amino acids. The rearrangement joins TRBV2 to TRBJ2-1; TRBD2 matches at 10 bases. Sequenced: peripheral blood. The receptor's source is a man aged 60 to 69 with active COVID-19. CDR3 sequence reads: CASGRLAGYNEQFF. The CDR3 coding sequence is TGTGCCAGCGGGAGACTAGCGGGTTACAATGAGCAGTTCTTC.